Detailed here is one T cell receptor (beta chain). It lacks a known antigen. No base quality information exists; no much larger clone differs at one position. Genomic DNA was extracted from sorted cells for sequencing of the TCRbeta CDR3 region. The immunoSEQ Assay was used to sequence the TCRbeta CDR3 regions. TCRdb mirrors the immuneACCESS table, restricted to in-frame sequences. Some clones are absent from its copies; in checked studies, under half trace to an unresolved V gene, and the reason for the others is unknown. This sample lists some 100,000 clones; under 95% were detected once. The ten largest clones add up to about 0.87% of the sample. Patients with autoimmune disease history or receiving systemic immunosuppression were excluded from the trial. Peripheral blood for TCR sequencing was collected from all dose cohorts at baseline, on cycle 4 day 1, and on cycle 7 day 1. Samples came from an open-label, multicenter, first-in-human phase I dose-escalation trial of ivuxolimab. The trial enrolled adults with locally advanced or metastatic head and neck squamous cell, hepatocellular, melanoma or renal cell carcinoma. Before TCR sequencing, CD4+ T cells and CD8+ T cells from peripheral blood were sorted into separate populations.

Including cysteine and phenylalanine, the CDR3 has 15 amino acids. Here the CDR3 DNA is all that survives: 45 bases in frame from base 1. V loses 0 bases, J loses 2 bases, and the germline ends lie 9 bases apart. In the germline V gene, CDR1 corresponds to SGHDT and CDR2 to YYEEEE. These data belong to a study of OX40 agonist ivuxolimab in advanced cancers. With respect to the entire study: Ivuxolimab was an agonistic, fully human IgG2 monoclonal antibody directed against OX40 (CD134), a costimulatory receptor. Intravenous ivuxolimab was administered to patients every 2 weeks at six dose levels: 0.01, 0.1, 0.3, 1.5, 3 and 10 mg/kg. Among the roughly 52 dose-escalation patients, roughly 20 had hepatocellular carcinoma, about 15 melanoma, 9 renal cell carcinoma and 9 head and neck cancer. In the dose-escalation cohort, 82.7% of patients were male, and the mean age was around 60 years, with a range of roughly 20 to 79. Prior anti-PD-1, anti-PD-L1 or anti-CTLA-4 therapy was permitted, and checkpoint inhibitors had been received by around 40% of dose-escalation patients. Partial responses occurred in three dose-escalation patients, of whom one had hepatocellular carcinoma and two had cutaneous melanoma. The point of sequencing TCRbeta in the periphery was to test whether ivuxolimab changed TCR sequence diversity and drove clonal T-cell expansion. The paper describes the monotherapy dose-escalation part (N ≈ 51 patients) of the phase I trial of ivuxolimab.

Results the study describes overall, beyond this receptor: The antigen specificity of the peripheral T cells that underwent clonal expansion was not determined. Low levels of normalized T-cell clonal expansion were also seen in some patients who did not respond. After ivuxolimab, expanded clones were on average more numerous among CD8+ T cells than among CD4+ T cells. Clonal expansion of both CD4+ and CD8+ blood T cells was observed from baseline to week 6 at doses 0.1 to 3.0 mg/kg. Partial responders in the 0.1-3.0 mg/kg groups had among the lowest normalized peripheral clonal expansion, especially among CD8+ T cells.

The chain couples TRBV5-6 to TRBJ1-3; TRBD1 is perhaps the D gene, given 6 matching bases. Sequenced material: CD4+ or CD8+ T cells sorted from blood, taken in a trial of the OX40 agonist ivuxolimab. This TCR was recovered from an adult with an advanced solid tumor such as melanoma, head and neck, liver or kidney cancer. Here the CDR3 is given as CASSLVGTPGNTIYF. The nucleotide sequence reads as follows: TGTGCCAGCAGCTTGGTTGGGACACCTGGAAACACCATATATTTT.